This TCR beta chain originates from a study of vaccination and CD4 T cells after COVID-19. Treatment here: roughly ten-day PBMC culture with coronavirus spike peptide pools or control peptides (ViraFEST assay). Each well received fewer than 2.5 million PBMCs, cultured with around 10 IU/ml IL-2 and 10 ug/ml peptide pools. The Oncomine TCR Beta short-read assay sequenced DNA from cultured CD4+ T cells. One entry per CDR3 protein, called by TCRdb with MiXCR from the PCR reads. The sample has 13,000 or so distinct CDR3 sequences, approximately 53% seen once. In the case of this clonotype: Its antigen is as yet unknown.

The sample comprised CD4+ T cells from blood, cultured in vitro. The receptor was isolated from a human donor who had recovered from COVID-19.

The CDR3 DNA is TGTGCCAGCCGTCAGGGTGCTTCCATTAATTCACCCCTCCACTTT. This translates into CASRQGASINSPLHF. The V and J genes are TRBV19 and TRBJ1-6; D might be TRBD1 (5 bases). V was cut by 9 bases and J by 6 bases, with 18 bases left in between. The CDR3 is 15 residues long. Germline CDR1 reads LNHDA; CDR2 reads SQIVND (reference sequence).